The rows below give T cell receptor beta chains drawn from one sample of a study of sequential checkpoint blockade in melanoma. The method was immunoSEQ multiplex PCR; TCRdb's version includes in-frame clones alone and lacks a portion of them. This sample has approximately 20,000 clones, with just under 75% found just once. Source: CD8+ T cells sorted from blood (inferred from file names), taken from a patient given nivolumab and ipilimumab in sequence. These receptor sequences come from a human donor with melanoma. CDR3s include the opening cysteine and the closing phenylalanine or tryptophan. The order of the fields is clone size, V gene, J gene, D gene, CDR3 DNA, CDR3 protein. D genes are given only for firm matches. The size of a clone is reported for some rows only, either as once, few or many, or as a class for expanded clones.

.	TRBV6-1	TRBJ2-1	TRBD2	TGTGCCAGCAGTGAAGTTAGCGGGGACTACAATGAGCAGTTCTTC	CASSEVSGDYNEQFF
few	TRBV4-3	TRBJ2-2	.	TGCGCCAGCAGCCAAGATGCCAGGGGTAACACCGGGGAGCTGTTTTTT	CASSQDARGNTGELFF
once	TRBV9	TRBJ2-7	TRBD1	TGTGCCAGCAGCGTAGGGCAGGGGGACAACGAGCAGTACTTC	CASSVGQGDNEQYF
few	TRBV9	TRBJ2-3	.	TGTGCCAGCAGTCGTACGGGAGATACGCAGTATTTT	CASSRTGDTQYF
few	TRBV4-3	TRBJ2-7	TRBD1	TGCGCCAGCAGCCAAGACAGGGACAGCAGGTACGAGCAGTACTTC	CASSQDRDSRYEQYF
.	TRBV5-1	TRBJ2-1	.	TGCGCCAGCAGTCCGGGAGATTCTAGAGACAATGAGCAGTTCTTC	CASSPGDSRDNEQFF
.	TRBV5-6	TRBJ2-1	.	TGTGCCAGCAGCTTGTGGGCAAATGAGCAGTTCTTC	CASSLWANEQFF
few	TRBV29-1	TRBJ2-7	TRBD1	TGCAGCGTTGAAGAGGCGGGACAGGGGATATCGGGTGAGCAGTACTTC	CSVEEAGQGISGEQYF
few	TRBV27	TRBJ2-7	.	TGTGCCAGCAGTTTTGGGCGTTCCTACGAGCAGTACTTC	CASSFGRSYEQYF
.	TRBV9	TRBJ2-7	TRBD1	TGTGCCAGCAGCGCCTTCACAGGGGGGGAGCAGTACTTC	CASSAFTGGEQYF
.	TRBV19	TRBJ2-1	TRBD2	TGTGCCAGTAGTATGGGACTAGCGCCCAATGAGCAGTTCTTC	CASSMGLAPNEQFF
.	TRBV15	TRBJ1-1	.	TGTGCCACCAGCAGAGATTTTCAGGCGCTGAACACTGAAGCTTTCTTT	CATSRDFQALNTEAFF
.	TRBV4-3	TRBJ1-1	.	TGCGCCAGCAGCCAAGATTCGTGGGGCATGAACACTGAAGCTTTCTTT	CASSQDSWGMNTEAFF
.	TRBV4-3	TRBJ2-7	TRBD1	TGCGCCAGCAGCCAAGGTAGCTTAGGACAGGGGGCTTACGAGCAGTACTTC	CASSQGSLGQGAYEQYF
.	TRBV19	TRBJ2-2	.	TGTGCCAGTAGTATAATAGACCCGGGGACCGGGGAGCTGTTTTTT	CASSIIDPGTGELFF
.	TRBV7-9	TRBJ1-2	TRBD1	TGCGCCAGCAGCCTCAGACAGGGATCGGCTAACTATGGCTACACCTTC	CASSLRQGSANYGYTF
.	TRBV19	TRBJ2-7	.	TGTGCCAGTAGTACTGCCAGGGGACCCCACGAGCAGTACTTC	CASSTARGPHEQYF
.	TRBV2	TRBJ1-1	.	TGTGCCAGCAGTGAAAGGAGGGTTGACACTGAAGCTTTCTTT	CASSERRVDTEAFF
.	TRBV5-1	TRBJ2-7	.	TGCGCCAGCAGAATGGCAGGGTCCTACGAGCAGTACTTC	CASRMAGSYEQYF
.	TRBV5-1	TRBJ1-4	.	TGCGCCAGCAGCCAAGGCGGACAGAGTCTTGAAAAACTGTTTTTT	CASSQGGQSLEKLFF
.	TRBV6-5	TRBJ1-1	.	TGTGCCAGCAGTTACACCAGGGCCATGAACACTGAAGCTTTCTTT	CASSYTRAMNTEAFF
.	TRBV7-3	TRBJ2-5	.	TGTGCCAGCAGCTTAACGATCGGGGTAGCCGAGACCCAGTACTTC	CASSLTIGVAETQYF
.	TRBV9	TRBJ2-1	TRBD1	TGTGCCAGCAGCGCTCCGGGACAGATTTACAATGAGCAGTTCTTC	CASSAPGQIYNEQFF
few	TRBV7-6	TRBJ2-7	.	TGTGCCAGCAGCTTATTCCCGGGACTCAGGAGCTCCTACGAGCAGTACTTC	CASSLFPGLRSSYEQYF
.	TRBV11-3	TRBJ2-2	TRBD1	TGTGCCAGCAGCACGGAAAGGACAGGGGACGACACCGGGGAGCTGTTTTTT	CASSTERTGDDTGELFF
.	TRBV5-5	TRBJ2-5	.	TGTGCCAGCAGCTTGTGGCTAGTAGGAGAGACCCAGTACTTC	CASSLWLVGETQYF